This TCR beta chain originates from a study of blood T cell repertoires in COVID-19. Assay used: immunoSEQ multiplex PCR; TCRdb lists only in-frame clones, some missing. The sample contains over 350,000 clones, more than 75% of which appear only once. V was trimmed by 0 bases and J by 4 bases, leaving 7 bases between them. Germline V gene lookup returns CDR1 SGDLS and CDR2 YYNGEE. The CDR3 is 13 residues long. The sequencing sample was made of PBMCs or T cells enriched from blood (not recorded which). The chain couples TRBV9 to TRBJ1-2, with D unclear. The TCR comes from a young woman with acute COVID-19. The CDR3 DNA sequence: TGTGCCAGCAGCGTAGCAGGCCCCTATGGCTACACCTTC. Amino acid sequence: CASSVAGPYGYTF.